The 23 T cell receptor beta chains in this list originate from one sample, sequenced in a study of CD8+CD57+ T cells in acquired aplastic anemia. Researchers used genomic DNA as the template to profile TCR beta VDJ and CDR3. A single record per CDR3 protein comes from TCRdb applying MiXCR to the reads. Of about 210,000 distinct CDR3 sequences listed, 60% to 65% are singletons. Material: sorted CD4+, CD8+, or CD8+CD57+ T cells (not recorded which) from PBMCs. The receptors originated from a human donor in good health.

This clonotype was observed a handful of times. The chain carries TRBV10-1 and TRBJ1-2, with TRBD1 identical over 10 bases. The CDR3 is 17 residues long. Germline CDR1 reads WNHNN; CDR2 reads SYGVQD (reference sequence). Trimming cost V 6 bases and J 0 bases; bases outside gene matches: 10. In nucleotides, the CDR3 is TGCGCCAGCAGGGCACCGGGACAGGGGAGAGCTAACTATGGCTACACCTTC. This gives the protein CASRAPGQGRANYGYTF.

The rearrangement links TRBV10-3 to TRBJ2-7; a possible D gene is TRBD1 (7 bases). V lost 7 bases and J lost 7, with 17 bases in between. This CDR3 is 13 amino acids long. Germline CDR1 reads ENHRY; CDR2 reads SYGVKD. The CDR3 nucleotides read TGTGCCATCAAGGGACAGCGGGCTGTGGAGCAGTACTTC. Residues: CAIKGQRAVEQYF.

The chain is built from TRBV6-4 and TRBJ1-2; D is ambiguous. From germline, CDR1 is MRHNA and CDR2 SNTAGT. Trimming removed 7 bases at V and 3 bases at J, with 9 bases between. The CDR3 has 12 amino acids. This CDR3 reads CASIGSYYGYTF. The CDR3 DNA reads TGTGCCAGCATCGGGTCTTACTATGGCTACACCTTC.

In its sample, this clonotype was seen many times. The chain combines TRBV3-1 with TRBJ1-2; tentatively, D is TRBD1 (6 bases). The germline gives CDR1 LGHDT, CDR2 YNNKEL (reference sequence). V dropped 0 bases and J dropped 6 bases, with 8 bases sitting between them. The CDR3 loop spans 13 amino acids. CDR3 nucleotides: TGTGCCAGCAGCCAAGATTGGACAGATGGCTACACCTTC. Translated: CASSQDWTDGYTF.

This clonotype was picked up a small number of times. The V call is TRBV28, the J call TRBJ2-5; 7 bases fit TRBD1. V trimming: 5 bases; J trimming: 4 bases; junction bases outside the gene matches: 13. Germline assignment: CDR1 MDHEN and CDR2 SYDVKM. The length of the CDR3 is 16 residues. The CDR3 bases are TGTGCCAGCAGTCCGCGGACAGGAGTGAGCCCAGAGACCCAGTACTTC. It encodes CASSPRTGVSPETQYF.

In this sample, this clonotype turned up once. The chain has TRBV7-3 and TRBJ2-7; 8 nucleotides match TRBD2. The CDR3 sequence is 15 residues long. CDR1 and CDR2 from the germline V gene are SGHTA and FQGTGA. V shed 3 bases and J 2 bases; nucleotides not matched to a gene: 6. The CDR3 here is CASSFGSGSPYEQYF. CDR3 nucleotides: TGTGCCAGCAGCTTTGGGAGCGGGAGCCCCTACGAGCAGTACTTC.

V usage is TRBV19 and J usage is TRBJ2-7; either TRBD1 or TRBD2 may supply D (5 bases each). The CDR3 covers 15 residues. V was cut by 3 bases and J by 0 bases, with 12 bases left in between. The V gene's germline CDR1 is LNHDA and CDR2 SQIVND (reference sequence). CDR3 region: CASSIGTKSSYEQYF. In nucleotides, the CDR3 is TGTGCCAGTAGTATCGGGACCAAGAGCTCCTACGAGCAGTACTTC.

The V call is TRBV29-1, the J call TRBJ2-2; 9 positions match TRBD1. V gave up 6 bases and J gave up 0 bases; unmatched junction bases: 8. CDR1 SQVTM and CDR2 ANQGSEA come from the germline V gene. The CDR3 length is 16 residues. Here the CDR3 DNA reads TGCAGCGTAGGGACAGGGTTTTTTTCGAACACCGGGGAGCTGTTTTTT. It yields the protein CSVGTGFFSNTGELFF.

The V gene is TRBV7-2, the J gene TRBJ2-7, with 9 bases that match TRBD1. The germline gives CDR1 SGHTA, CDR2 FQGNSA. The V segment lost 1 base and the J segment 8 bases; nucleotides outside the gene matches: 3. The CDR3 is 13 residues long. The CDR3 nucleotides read TGTGCCAGCAGCTTAGTGGGACAGGGTAAGCAGTACTTC. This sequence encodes CASSLVGQGKQYF.

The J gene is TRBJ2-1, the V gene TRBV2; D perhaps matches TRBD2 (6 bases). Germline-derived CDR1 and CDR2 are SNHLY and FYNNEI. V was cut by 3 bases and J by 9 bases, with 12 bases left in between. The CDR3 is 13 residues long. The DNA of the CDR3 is TGTGCCAGCAGTGAGACCCCGGAGGGTGAGCAGTTCTTC. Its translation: CASSETPEGEQFF. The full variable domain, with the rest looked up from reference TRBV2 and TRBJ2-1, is EPEVTQTPSHQVTQMGQEVILRCVPISNHLYFYWYRQILGQKVEFLVSFYNNEISEKSEIFDDQFSVERPDGSNFTLKIRSTKLEDSAMYFCASSETPEGEQFFGPGTRLTVL.

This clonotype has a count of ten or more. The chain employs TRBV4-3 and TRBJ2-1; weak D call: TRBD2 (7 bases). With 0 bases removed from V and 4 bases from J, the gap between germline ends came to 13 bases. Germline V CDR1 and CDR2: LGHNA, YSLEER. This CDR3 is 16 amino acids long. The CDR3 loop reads CASSQEGGGGYNEQFF. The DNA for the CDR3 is TGCGCCAGCAGCCAAGAGGGGGGCGGGGGTTACAATGAGCAGTTCTTC.

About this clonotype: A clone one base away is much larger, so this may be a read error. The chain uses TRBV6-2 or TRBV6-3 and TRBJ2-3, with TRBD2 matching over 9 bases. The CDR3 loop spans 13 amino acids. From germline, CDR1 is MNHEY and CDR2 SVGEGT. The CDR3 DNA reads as TGTGACAGCAGCCAGCGGGGGGCAGATACGCAGTATTTT. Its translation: CDSSQRGADTQYF.

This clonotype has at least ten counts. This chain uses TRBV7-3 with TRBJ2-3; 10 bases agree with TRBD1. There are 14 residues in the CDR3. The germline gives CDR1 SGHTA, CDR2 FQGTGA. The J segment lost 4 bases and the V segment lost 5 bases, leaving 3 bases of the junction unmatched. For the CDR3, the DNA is TGTGCCAGCAGCCCAGGACAGGGGGCAGATACGCAGTATTTT. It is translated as CASSPGQGADTQYF.

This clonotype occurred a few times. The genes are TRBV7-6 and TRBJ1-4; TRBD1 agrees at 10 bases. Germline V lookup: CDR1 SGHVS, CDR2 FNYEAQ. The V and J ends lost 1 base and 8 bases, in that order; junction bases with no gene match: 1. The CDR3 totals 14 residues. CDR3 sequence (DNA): TGTGCCAGCAGCTTAGGGACAGGGGGAGAAAAACTGTTTTTT. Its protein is CASSLGTGGEKLFF.

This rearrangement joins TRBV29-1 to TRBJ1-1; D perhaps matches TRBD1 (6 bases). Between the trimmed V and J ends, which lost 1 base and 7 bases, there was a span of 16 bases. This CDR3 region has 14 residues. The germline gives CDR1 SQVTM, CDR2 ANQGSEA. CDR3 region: CSVEVGGGRLEAFF. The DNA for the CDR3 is TGCAGCGTTGAAGTCGGAGGGGGACGTCTTGAAGCTTTCTTT.

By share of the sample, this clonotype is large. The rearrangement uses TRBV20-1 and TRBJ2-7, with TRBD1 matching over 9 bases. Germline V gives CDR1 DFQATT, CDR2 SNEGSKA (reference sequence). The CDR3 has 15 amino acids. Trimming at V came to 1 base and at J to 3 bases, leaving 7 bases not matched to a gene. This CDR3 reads CSARGDRESYYEQYF. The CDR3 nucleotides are TGCAGTGCTAGAGGGGACAGGGAGAGCTACTACGAGCAGTACTTC.

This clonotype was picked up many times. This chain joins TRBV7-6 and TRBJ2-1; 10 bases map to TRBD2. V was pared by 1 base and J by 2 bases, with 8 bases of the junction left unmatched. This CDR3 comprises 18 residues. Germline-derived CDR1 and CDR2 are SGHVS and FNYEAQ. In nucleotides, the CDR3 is TGTGCCAGCAGCTTAGTCCCTAGCGGGAGTGGGACCTACAATGAGCAGTTCTTC. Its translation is CASSLVPSGSGTYNEQFF. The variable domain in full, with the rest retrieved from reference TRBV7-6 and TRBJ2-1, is GAGVSQSPRYKVTKRGQDVALRCDPISGHVSLYWYRQALGQGPEFLTYFNYEAQQDKSGLPNDRFSAERPEGSISTLTIQRTEQRDSAMYRCASSLVPSGSGTYNEQFFGPGTRLTVL.

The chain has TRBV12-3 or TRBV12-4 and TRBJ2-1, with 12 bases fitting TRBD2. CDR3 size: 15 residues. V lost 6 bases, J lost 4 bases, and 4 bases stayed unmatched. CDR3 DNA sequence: TGTGCCAGCAGCCCTAGCGGGAGGGGTTACAATGAGCAGTTCTTC. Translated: CASSPSGRGYNEQFF.

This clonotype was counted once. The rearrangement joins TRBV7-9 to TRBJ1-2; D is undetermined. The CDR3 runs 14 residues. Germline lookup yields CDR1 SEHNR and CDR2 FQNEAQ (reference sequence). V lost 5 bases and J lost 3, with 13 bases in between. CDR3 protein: CASSRLGKDYGYTF. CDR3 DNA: TGTGCCAGCAGCCGTCTGGGGAAGGACTATGGCTACACCTTC. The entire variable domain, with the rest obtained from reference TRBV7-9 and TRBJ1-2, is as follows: DTGVSQNPRHKITKRGQNVTFRCDPISEHNRLYWYRQTLGQGPEFLTYFQNEAQLEKSRLLSDRFSAERPKGSFSTLEIQRTEQGDSAMYLCASSRLGKDYGYTFGSGTRLTVV.

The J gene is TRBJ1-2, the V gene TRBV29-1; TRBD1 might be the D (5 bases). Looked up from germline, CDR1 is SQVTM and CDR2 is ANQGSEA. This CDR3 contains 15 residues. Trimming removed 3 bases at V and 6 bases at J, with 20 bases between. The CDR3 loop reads CSVEVGVGGTDGYTF. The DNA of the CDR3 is TGCAGCGTTGAGGTGGGAGTGGGGGGTACGGATGGCTACACCTTC.

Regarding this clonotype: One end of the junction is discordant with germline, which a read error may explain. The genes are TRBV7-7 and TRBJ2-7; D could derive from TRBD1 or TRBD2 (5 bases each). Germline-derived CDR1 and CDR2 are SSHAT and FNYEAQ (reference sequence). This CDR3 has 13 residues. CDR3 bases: TGTGCTAGCAGCTTAGCGTGGGGGAACGAGCAGTACTTC. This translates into CASSLAWGNEQYF.

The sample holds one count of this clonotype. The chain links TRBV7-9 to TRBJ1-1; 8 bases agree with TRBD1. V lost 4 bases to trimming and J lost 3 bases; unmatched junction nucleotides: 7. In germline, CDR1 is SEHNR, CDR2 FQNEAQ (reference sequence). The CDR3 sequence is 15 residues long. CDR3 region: CASSSGQGRDTEAFF. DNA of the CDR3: TGTGCCAGCAGCTCTGGACAGGGTCGGGACACTGAAGCTTTCTTT.

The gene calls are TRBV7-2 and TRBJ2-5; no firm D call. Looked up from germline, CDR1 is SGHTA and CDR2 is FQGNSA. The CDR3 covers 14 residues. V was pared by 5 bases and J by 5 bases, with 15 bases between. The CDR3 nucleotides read TGTGCCAGCAGCCCTGGTGGGTCCAGGGAGACCCAGTACTTC. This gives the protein CASSPGGSRETQYF.